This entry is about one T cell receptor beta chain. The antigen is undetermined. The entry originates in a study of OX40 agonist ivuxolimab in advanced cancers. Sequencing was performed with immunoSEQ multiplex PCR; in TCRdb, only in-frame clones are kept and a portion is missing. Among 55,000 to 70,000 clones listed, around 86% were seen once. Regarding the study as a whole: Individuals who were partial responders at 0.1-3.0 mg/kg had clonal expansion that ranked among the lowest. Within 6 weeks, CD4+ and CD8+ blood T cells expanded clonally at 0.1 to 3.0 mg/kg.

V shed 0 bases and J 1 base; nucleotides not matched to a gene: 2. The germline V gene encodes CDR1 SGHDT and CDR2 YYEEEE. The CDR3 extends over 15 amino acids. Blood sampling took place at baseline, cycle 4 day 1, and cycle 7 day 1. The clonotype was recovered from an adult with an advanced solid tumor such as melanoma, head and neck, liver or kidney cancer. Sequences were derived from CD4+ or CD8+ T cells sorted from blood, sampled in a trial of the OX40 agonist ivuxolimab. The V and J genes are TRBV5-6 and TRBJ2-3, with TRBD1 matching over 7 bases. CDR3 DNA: TGTGCCAGCAGCTTGGTTACAGGGGGCACAGATACGCAGTATTTT. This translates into CASSLVTGGTDTQYF.